This T cell receptor (beta chain) was observed in a study of T cells after yellow fever vaccination. Germline V gene data show CDR1 as SGHTA and CDR2 as FQGTGA. This CDR3 spans 15 amino acids. Trimming removed 2 bases at V and 4 bases at J, with 12 bases between. Synthesis of TCR cDNA relied on 5'RACE template switching, which attached a universal primer site and UMIs. TCRdb re-derived calls from the 5' RACE reads in MiXCR, one entry per CDR3 protein. The sample records under 300,000 distinct CDR3 sequences, 10% to 15% being singletons. This specimen consisted of CD4+ T cells sorted from PBMCs, obtained 45 days after the yellow fever booster vaccination. V is TRBV7-3 and J is TRBJ2-1; TRBD1 is a possible D gene (6 bases). The TCR originated in a man younger than 45 who received the YFV17D yellow fever vaccine. CDR3 residues: CASSLLGTSYNEQFF. The CDR3 DNA reads TGTGCCAGCAGCTTACTTGGGACATCTTACAATGAGCAGTTCTTC. The full variable domain, its missing parts supplied by reference TRBV7-3 and TRBJ2-1, is GAGVSQTPSNKVTEKGKYVELRCDPISGHTALYWYRQSLGQGPEFLIYFQGTGAADDSGLPNDRFFAVRPEGSVSTLKIQRTERGDSAVYLCASSLLGTSYNEQFFGPGTRLTVL.